This entry features one T cell receptor beta chain sequence. This clonotype occurred a few times. Its cognate antigen has yet to be identified. Base quality data are lacking; no much larger clone is found one base away. CDR1 SGHTA and CDR2 FQGNSA were looked up in the germline V gene. At the junction V is shortened by 5 bases and J by 4 bases, with 17 bases in between. From its cysteine to its phenylalanine, the CDR3 spans 15 amino acids. Of all the DNA, just the CDR3 is kept, 45 bases in frame from base 1. The sample is drawn from a study of T cells after yellow fever vaccination (dated by TCRdb to between 2018 and 2021). As for the study more broadly: The SMART-Seq v4 Ultra Low Input RNA kit was used to prepare libraries from fractions with low cell numbers. To follow T-cell clones before and after both primary and booster YFV17D yellow fever vaccination, bulk TCR alpha and beta repertoires underwent longitudinal sequencing. The cohort comprised two healthy male donors, one aged 18 to 30 and one aged 30 to 40 years. Bulk PBMC replicates and cell subsets were isolated from blood drawn at multiple timepoints before and after both primary and secondary immunization. General study outcomes and caveats: A small fraction of clonotypes showed up in both the CD4 and CD8 compartments, probably as a result of convergent recombination. Because only a couple of donors were included in the study, the extent to which the findings can be generalized is limited. Computational filtering was required because FACS-sorted repertoires could contain abundant contaminating clonotypes from the bulk population. The secondary T-cell response was weaker than the primary response but faster, peaking on day 5 instead of day 15. After the booster, most of the clones that had expanded following primary vaccination were detected again (96% of CD4 and around 87% of CD8), which suggests that memory was broadly maintained.

Reading the label with the study, this specimen's treatment or condition is: live attenuated yellow fever vaccine strain. PBMCs were isolated from peripheral blood using a standard Ficoll-Paque protocol. Dynabeads CD4 and CD8 positive selection kits were used to isolate the CD4 and CD8 T-cell fractions. RNA was extracted with TriZol from bulk PBMCs, CD4 and CD8 fractions, and dextramer-positive and dextramer-negative fractions. TCR cDNA was made using 5'RACE template switching, a step that added a universal primer site and unique molecular identifiers. cDNA synthesis was primed from both the TCR alpha and TCR beta constant segments. Two PCR steps were used to amplify libraries, with sample barcodes and sequencing adapters being added in the second step. Sequencing of the libraries was done on either Illumina HiSeq 2500 (2x100 bp) or NovaSeq (2x150 bp). The original methods were these. Reads were demultiplexed and collapsed into UMI consensus sequences with MIGEC, and V(D)J alignment was performed with MiXCR. Clonotypes responding to the vaccine were identified with edgeR on replicate PBMC samples, with the criteria of FDR below 0.01 and a log2 fold change above 5 up to day 15. Each bulk clonotype was labeled CD4 or CD8 based on which sequenced repertoire, CD4 or CD8, contained the clonotype at higher abundance. Starting from the raw public reads, TCRdb applied fastp trimming at Q25, assembled clones with MiXCR and retained in-frame beta chains. Records with the same CDR3 protein are collapsed into one entry carrying the most frequent genes and DNA. V and J calls and clone size were set by TCRdb, not the authors. Within this sample are 65,000 to 90,000 distinct CDR3 sequences, with roughly 8% of them counted one time only. About 40% of the sample lies in the top ten.

The TCR originated in a young man who received the YFV17D yellow fever vaccine. The sample here was CD8+ T cells sorted from PBMCs, taken on the day of the yellow fever booster vaccination. The chain uses TRBV7-2 and TRBJ2-5; TRBD2 is possibly the D segment (5 matching bases). The nucleotide sequence reads TGTGCCAGCAGCCCCGTGGGAGAGGGCGTAGAGACCCAGTACTTC. This sequence encodes CASSPVGEGVETQYF.